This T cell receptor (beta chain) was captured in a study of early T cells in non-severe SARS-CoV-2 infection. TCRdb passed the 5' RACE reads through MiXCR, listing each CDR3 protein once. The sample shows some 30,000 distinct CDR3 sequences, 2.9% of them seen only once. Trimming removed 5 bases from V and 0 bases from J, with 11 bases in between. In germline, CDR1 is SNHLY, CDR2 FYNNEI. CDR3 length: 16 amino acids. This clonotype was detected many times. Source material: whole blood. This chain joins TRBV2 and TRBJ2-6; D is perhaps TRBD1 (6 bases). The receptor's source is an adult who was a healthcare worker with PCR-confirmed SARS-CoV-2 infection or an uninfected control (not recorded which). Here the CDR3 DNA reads TGTGCCAGCAGTCATCGGACAGTCTCTGGGGCCAACGTCCTGACTTTC. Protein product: CASSHRTVSGANVLTF.